Listed here are 26 T cell receptor beta chains from one sample, sequenced in a study of beta chain features in type 1 diabetes. Findings of the study overall: Type 1 diabetes patients showed a moderate but significant shortening of TCRB CDR3s in all four CD4+ subsets.

What these receptors recognize is not known. Since all of the isolated RNA was reverse transcribed, expressed TCRB transcripts were what got sequenced. Measured with immunoSEQ multiplex PCR; TCRdb has only the in-frame clones, and not every one. This sample yields around 150,000 clones, of which 8.5% to 10% are seen a single time; 0.7% belongs to the top ten. The sequenced sample was central memory CD4+ T cells from blood. These receptor sequences come from a woman in her twenties or thirties with type 1 diabetes.

The sample holds a few counts of this clone. The CDR3 loop is CASSPPTSGRSETQYF. CDR3 in DNA: TGTGCCAGCTCACCCCCGACTAGCGGCAGGTCAGAGACCCAGTACTTC. The chain is built from TRBV18 and TRBJ2-5; 9 bases agree with TRBD2. The CDR3 has 16 residues. V gave up 3 bases and J gave up 4 bases; unmatched junction bases: 9. The germline V gene has CDR1 KGHSH and CDR2 LQKENI.

The chain combines TRBV27 with TRBJ2-1, with D possibly TRBD2 on 6 matching bases. Germline V gives CDR1 MNHEY, CDR2 SMNVEV (reference sequence). The V gene lost 3 bases and the J gene lost 3 bases, with 12 bases spanning the gap. This CDR3 contains 15 residues. CDR3 region: CASSFRLGDYNEQFF. In DNA, the CDR3 is TGTGCCAGCAGTTTTCGACTAGGGGACTACAATGAGCAGTTCTTC.

This chain connects TRBV6-1 to TRBJ2-4; either TRBD1 or TRBD2 may fit D (6 bases each). Germline assignment: CDR1 MNHNS and CDR2 SASEGT. With 6 bases removed from V and 7 bases from J, the gap between germline ends came to 16 bases. This CDR3 has 14 residues. DNA for the CDR3: TGTGCCAGCAGGGAACAGGGCCGGGAGAACATTCAGTACTTC. This sequence encodes CASREQGRENIQYF.

The V call is TRBV9, the J call TRBJ2-2; possible D gene TRBD2, 7 bases. The CDR3 sequence is 16 residues long. Germline V CDR1 and CDR2: SGDLS, YYNGEE. V was cut by 5 bases and J by 6 bases, with 20 bases left in between. CDR3 in DNA: TGTGCCAGCAGAAAAGGGGGGGCATCCCCACCCGGGGAGCTGTTTTTT. Protein product: CASRKGGASPPGELFF.

The gene calls are TRBV5-4 and TRBJ2-5, with 11 bases fitting TRBD2. The V gene's germline CDR1 is SGHNT and CDR2 YYREEE (reference sequence). This CDR3 spans 15 amino acids. The junction had 4 bases not matched to a gene; V was cut back by 4 bases and J by 2 bases. Here the CDR3 reads CASSKGLAEQETQYF. The DNA of the CDR3 is TGTGCCAGCAGCAAGGGACTAGCGGAACAAGAGACCCAGTACTTC.

V and J are TRBV18 and TRBJ1-2, with 7 bases aligning to TRBD1. J was trimmed by 2 bases and V by 8 bases; bases with no gene match: 8. CDR3 length: 14 residues. Looked up from germline, CDR1 is KGHSH and CDR2 is LQKENI. This CDR3 is CASRPGQSNYGYTF. The DNA for the CDR3 is TGTGCCAGCCGACCGGGACAGAGCAACTATGGCTACACCTTC.

This clone has just a few counts. This chain links TRBV4-1 with TRBJ1-5; D is unresolved. Germline V gene sequence: CDR1 MGHRA, CDR2 YSYEKL. This CDR3 is 15 amino acids long. V dropped 0 bases and J dropped 6 bases, with 12 bases sitting between them. CDR3 nucleotide sequence: TGCGCCAGCAGCCAAGAATCCGGGATAGGTCAGCCCCAGCATTTT. The encoded protein is CASSQESGIGQPQHF.

This clone has only a few counts. The V and J genes are TRBV6-4 and TRBJ2-3; D remains ambiguous. The CDR3 is 14 residues long. V was clipped by 9 bases and J by 5 bases, with 18 bases between them. The germline V gene encodes CDR1 MRHNA and CDR2 SNTAGT. Written as DNA, the CDR3 is TGTGCCAGTCGATTGGAGCCTATGGGAGATACGCAGTATTTT. Translated, it gives CASRLEPMGDTQYF.

This clone has more than one count but fewer than ten. V gene TRBV27 combines with J gene TRBJ1-5, with D possibly TRBD1 on 6 matching bases. There are 15 residues in the CDR3. Deletions cut 2 bases from V and 4 bases from J, with 12 bases between. Germline values: CDR1 MNHEY, CDR2 SMNVEV (reference sequence). The CDR3 protein is CASSLLGQSNQPQHF. The CDR3, as DNA: TGTGCCAGCAGTTTACTGGGACAAAGTAATCAGCCCCAGCATTTT.

This clone occurred a few times. The chain combines TRBV7-2 with TRBJ2-7; TRBD1 is a possible D gene (6 bases). V lost 5 bases and J lost 2, with 13 bases in between. Germline lookup yields CDR1 SGHTA and CDR2 FQGNSA. There are 14 residues in the CDR3. CDR3 amino acids: CASSQTGGPYEQYF. Here the CDR3 DNA reads TGTGCCAGCAGCCAGACAGGAGGCCCCTACGAGCAGTACTTC.

This clone was counted only a few times. The chain carries TRBV5-1 and TRBJ1-1, with D hard to call. Germline V gives CDR1 SGHRS, CDR2 YFSETQ. V was pared by 4 bases and J by 1 base, with 17 bases between. This CDR3 is 16 amino acids long. In DNA, the CDR3 is TGCGCCAGCAGCGCGCTCCTCAGCAGGCCGAACACTGAAGCTTTCTTT. Protein sequence: CASSALLSRPNTEAFF.

The chain couples TRBV5-1 to TRBJ1-5, with no clear D. V lost 4 bases to trimming and J lost 3 bases, with 11 bases between them. The CDR3 extends over 14 amino acids. CDR1 and CDR2 from the germline V gene are SGHRS and YFSETQ. The chain's CDR3 is CASSEGNLNQPQHF. CDR3 sequence (DNA): TGCGCCAGCAGCGAGGGAAATCTCAATCAGCCCCAGCATTTT.

This clone has only a few counts. V is TRBV7-3 and J is TRBJ2-1; 7 bases line up with TRBD2. The CDR3 sequence is 15 residues long. The V segment lost 3 bases and the J segment 0 bases; nucleotides outside the gene matches: 2. Germline CDR1 SGHTA, CDR2 FQGTGA. The CDR3 loop reads CASSFQRDSYNEQFF. The CDR3 nucleotides are TGTGCCAGCAGCTTTCAGCGGGACTCCTACAATGAGCAGTTCTTC. The complete variable domain, with remaining parts taken from reference TRBV7-3 and TRBJ2-1, reads GAGVSQTPSNKVTEKGKYVELRCDPISGHTALYWYRQSLGQGPEFLIYFQGTGAADDSGLPNDRFFAVRPEGSVSTLKIQRTERGDSAVYLCASSFQRDSYNEQFFGPGTRLTVL.

This clone appeared a few times. The CDR3 DNA reads TGTGCCAGCAGCCTGGGGGGGCGGCTCACAGATACGCAGTATTTT. Its translation: CASSLGGRLTDTQYF. This chain links TRBV28 with TRBJ2-3; tentative D call: TRBD2 (7 bases). V lost 6 bases to trimming and J lost 2 bases, with 15 bases between them. This CDR3 contains 15 residues. The germline gives CDR1 MDHEN, CDR2 SYDVKM.

V usage is TRBV5-1 and J usage is TRBJ2-1; 9 bases are shared with TRBD1. V dropped 4 bases and J dropped 2; count of bases not matched to a gene: 4. CDR3 length: 15 amino acids. Germline loops: CDR1 SGHRS, CDR2 YFSETQ. The CDR3: CASSADRGTYNEQFF. The CDR3 nucleotides read TGCGCCAGCAGCGCGGACAGGGGTACCTACAATGAGCAGTTCTTC.

This clone was counted between two and nine times. V and J are TRBV5-1 and TRBJ2-1, with 12 bases matching TRBD2. The CDR3 runs to 17 residues. CDR1 and CDR2 from the germline V gene are SGHRS and YFSETQ. V lost 4 bases to trimming and J lost 8 bases; unmatched junction nucleotides: 13. DNA of the CDR3: TGCGCCAGCAGCCTTTTGACTAGCGGGAGTGGGCGCGATGAGCAGTTCTTC. The encoded protein is CASSLLTSGSGRDEQFF.

This clone showed up just a few times. The V and J genes are TRBV28 and TRBJ2-7, with TRBD2 matching over 13 bases. The J segment lost 3 bases and the V segment lost 7 bases, leaving 3 bases of the junction unmatched. Germline V lookup: CDR1 MDHEN, CDR2 SYDVKM. This CDR3 has 14 residues. CDR3 sequence (DNA): TGTGCCAGCATCCGGACTAGCGGGAGCTACGAGCAGTACTTC. This encodes CASIRTSGSYEQYF. Supplemented by reference TRBV28 and TRBJ2-7, the full variable domain reads DVKVTQSSRYLVKRTGEKVFLECVQDMDHENMFWYRQDPGLGLRLIYFSYDVKMKEKGDIPEGYSVSREKKERFSLILESASTNQTSMYLCASIRTSGSYEQYFGPGTRLTVT.

This clone was recorded a few times. This chain uses TRBV7-3 with TRBJ2-3, with a possible D match to TRBD2 (5 bases). Germline V gene lookup returns CDR1 SGHTA and CDR2 FQGTGA. The germline V and J ends were trimmed by 1 base and 1 base, with 9 bases remaining between them. The CDR3 length is 15 residues. In DNA form, the CDR3 reads TGTGCCAGCAGCTTAATCGGCGGGCGCACAGATACGCAGTATTTT. This encodes CASSLIGGRTDTQYF.

The genes are TRBV20-1 and TRBJ1-1; tentative D call: TRBD1 (6 bases). Trimming took off 6 bases at V and 5 bases at J, with 10 bases between the two ends. The CDR3 covers 11 residues. Germline lookup yields CDR1 DFQATT and CDR2 SNEGSKA (reference sequence). The CDR3 is CSAAGETEAFF. CDR3 bases: TGCAGTGCCGCAGGGGAGACTGAAGCTTTCTTT.

This clone was observed a few times. V gene TRBV28 combines with J gene TRBJ2-6; D unresolved. The CDR3 runs 15 residues. Trimming took off 5 bases at V and 0 bases at J, with 8 bases between the two ends. Germline CDR1 MDHEN, CDR2 SYDVKM. This CDR3 reads CASSPFSSGANVLTF. The CDR3 nucleotides read TGTGCCAGCAGTCCTTTCAGCTCTGGGGCCAACGTCCTGACTTTC.

This clone appeared a few times. This sequence joins TRBV28 and TRBJ1-1; 9 nucleotides agree with TRBD1. Trimming removed 4 bases from V and 12 bases from J; junction bases left unmatched: 9. Germline V gives CDR1 MDHEN, CDR2 SYDVKM. The CDR3 has 13 amino acids. CDR3 nucleotides: TGTGCCAGCAGTTCACGACAGGGGGGCAGGACTTTCTTT. This translates into CASSSRQGGRTFF.

The genes are TRBV30 and TRBJ2-7; tentative D call: TRBD2 (5 bases). The CDR3 is 15 amino acids. Per the germline V gene, CDR1 is GTSNPN and CDR2 is SVGIG (reference sequence). V dropped 0 bases and J dropped 4 bases, with 16 bases sitting between them. CDR3 nucleotide sequence: TGTGCCTGGAGTGTACGAAGCGGACCACCATACGAGCAGTACTTC. Protein product: CAWSVRSGPPYEQYF.

This clone showed up just a few times. V gene TRBV7-2 combines with J gene TRBJ2-7; D unresolved. The CDR3 is made up of 12 amino acids. Germline V gene sequence: CDR1 SGHTA, CDR2 FQGNSA. The V end was cut by 5 bases, the J end by 5 bases, with 10 bases between. The CDR3 spells CASSTVRDEQYF. CDR3 coding DNA: TGTGCCAGCAGCACCGTCCGGGACGAGCAGTACTTC.

In its sample, this clone was seen a few times. The chain recombines TRBV4-2 with TRBJ1-1, with 11 bases matching TRBD1. CDR1 and CDR2 from the germline V gene are LGHNA and YNFKEQ. CDR3 length equals 15 residues. With 4 bases clipped from V and 12 bases from J, the junction kept 13 bases outside the gene matches. CDR3 amino acids: CASSPKGGTGGLTFF. DNA of the CDR3: TGTGCCAGCAGCCCGAAAGGTGGGACAGGGGGTTTGACTTTCTTT.

The rearrangement links TRBV5-1 to TRBJ2-5; D is unresolved. This CDR3 is 13 amino acids long. The germline gives CDR1 SGHRS, CDR2 YFSETQ. Trimming cost V 0 bases and J 3 bases, with 6 bases left between them. CDR3 bases: TGCGCCAGCAGCTTGGCTCAGGAAGAGACCCAGTACTTC. It specifies CASSLAQEETQYF.

The chain recombines TRBV6-5 with TRBJ2-5; a weak D match, TRBD2 (6 bases). Trimming took off 5 bases at V and 4 bases at J, with 14 bases between the two ends. Per germline, CDR1 MNHEY and CDR2 SVGAGI. The CDR3 extends over 14 amino acids. CDR3 loop: CASSRTGSLETQYF. The CDR3 nucleotides are TGTGCCAGCAGTAGGACCGGGAGTTTAGAGACCCAGTACTTC.